This T cell receptor beta chain was sequenced for a study of OX40 agonist ivuxolimab in advanced cancers. Study information: Every patient in dose escalation had hepatocellular carcinoma, melanoma, renal cell or head and neck cancer. Three dose-escalation patients had partial responses: one with hepatocellular carcinoma and two with cutaneous melanoma.

Study observations and caveats: Some of the lowest clonal expansion was seen in partial responders at 0.1-3.0 mg/kg. Expanded clones were, on average, more numerous among CD8+ T cells than CD4+.

Generated by immunoSEQ multiplex PCR, the TCRdb table keeps only in-frame clones and is missing some. The sample records around 70,000 clones, 82% being singletons. Germline V CDR1 and CDR2: SGHAT, FQNNGV. The CDR3 covers 14 residues. V was cut by 0 bases and J by 4 bases, with 9 bases left in between. Note on this clone: Antigen specificity is unknown.

The TCR sequence derives from an adult with an advanced solid tumor such as melanoma, head and neck, liver or kidney cancer. V and J are TRBV11-2 and TRBJ1-1; D unresolved. The source was CD4+ or CD8+ T cells sorted from blood, collected in a trial of the OX40 agonist ivuxolimab. The chain's CDR3 is CASSLEWPGTEAFF. The CDR3 coding sequence is TGTGCCAGCAGCTTAGAGTGGCCAGGCACTGAAGCTTTCTTT.